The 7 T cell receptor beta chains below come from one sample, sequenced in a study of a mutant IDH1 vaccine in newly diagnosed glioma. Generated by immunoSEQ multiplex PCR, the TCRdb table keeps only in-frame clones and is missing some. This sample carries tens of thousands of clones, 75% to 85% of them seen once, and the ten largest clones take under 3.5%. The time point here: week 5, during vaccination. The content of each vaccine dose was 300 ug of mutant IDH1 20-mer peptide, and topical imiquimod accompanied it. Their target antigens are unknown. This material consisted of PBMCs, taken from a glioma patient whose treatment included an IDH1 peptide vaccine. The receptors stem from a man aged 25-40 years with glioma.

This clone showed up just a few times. In nucleotides, the CDR3 is TGTGCCAGCAGTGGGATTAGCGGGGGGGTGAACACCGGGGAGCTGTTTTTT. This encodes CASSGISGGVNTGELFF. V is TRBV2 and J is TRBJ2-2; 11 bases map to TRBD2. The CDR3 extends over 17 amino acids. The ends lost 4 bases at V and 1 base at J; junction bases unmatched: 5. Per germline, CDR1 SNHLY and CDR2 FYNNEI.

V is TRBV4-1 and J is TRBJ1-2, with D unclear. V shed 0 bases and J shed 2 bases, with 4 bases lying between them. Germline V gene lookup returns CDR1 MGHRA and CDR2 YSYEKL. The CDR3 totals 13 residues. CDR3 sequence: CASSQDSNYGYTF. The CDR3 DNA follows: TGCGCCAGCAGCCAAGATAGCAACTATGGCTACACCTTC.

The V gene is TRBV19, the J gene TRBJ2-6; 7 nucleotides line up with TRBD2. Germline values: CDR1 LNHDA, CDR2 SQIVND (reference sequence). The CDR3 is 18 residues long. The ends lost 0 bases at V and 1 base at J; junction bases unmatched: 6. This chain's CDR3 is CASSIDSGRGSGANVLTF. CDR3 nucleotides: TGTGCCAGTAGTATAGACTCCGGGCGGGGGTCTGGGGCCAACGTCCTGACTTTC.

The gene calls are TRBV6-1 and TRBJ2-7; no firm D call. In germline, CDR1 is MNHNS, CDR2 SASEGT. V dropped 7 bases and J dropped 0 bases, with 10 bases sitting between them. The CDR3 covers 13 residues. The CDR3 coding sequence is TGTGCCAGCACAAAACAAGGCTCCTACGAGCAGTACTTC. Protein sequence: CASTKQGSYEQYF.

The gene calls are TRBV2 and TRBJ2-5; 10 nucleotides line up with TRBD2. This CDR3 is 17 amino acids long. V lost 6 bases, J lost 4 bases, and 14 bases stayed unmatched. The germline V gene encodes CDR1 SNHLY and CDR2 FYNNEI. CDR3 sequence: CASRMSGAGGHPETQYF. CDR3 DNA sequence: TGTGCCAGCAGGATGTCCGGAGCGGGGGGGCACCCAGAGACCCAGTACTTC.

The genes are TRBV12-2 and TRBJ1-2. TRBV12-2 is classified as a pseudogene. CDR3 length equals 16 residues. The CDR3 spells CASRLIFYGKNYGYTF. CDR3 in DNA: TGTGCAAGTCGCTTAATTTTTTACGGCAAGAACTATGGCTACACCTTC.

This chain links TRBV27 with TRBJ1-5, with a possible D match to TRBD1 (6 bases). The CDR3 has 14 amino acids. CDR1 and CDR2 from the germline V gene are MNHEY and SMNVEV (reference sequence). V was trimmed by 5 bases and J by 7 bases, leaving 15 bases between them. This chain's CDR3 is CASSLQGSSQPQHF. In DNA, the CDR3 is TGTGCCAGCAGTCTACAGGGTTCGTCACAGCCCCAGCATTTT.